This TCR beta chain was retrieved from a study of OX40 agonist ivuxolimab in advanced cancers. V lost 0 bases, J lost 5 bases, and 2 bases stayed unmatched. The CDR3 runs 13 residues. Germline values: CDR1 SGHRS, CDR2 YFSETQ. The table came from immunoSEQ multiplex PCR; TCRdb's copy has only in-frame clones and leaves some out. The sample yields around 60,000 clones, about nine tenths seen once. The sequencing here drew on CD4+ or CD8+ T cells sorted from blood, taken in a trial of the OX40 agonist ivuxolimab. The TCR was taken from an adult with an advanced solid tumor such as melanoma, head and neck, liver or kidney cancer. The rearrangement joins TRBV5-1 to TRBJ2-7; 7 positions agree with TRBD2. CDR3 loop: CASSLEGGDEQYF. The CDR3 coding sequence is TGCGCCAGCAGCTTGGAGGGAGGGGACGAGCAGTACTTC.